The 31 T cell receptor beta chains given below trace back to one sample, sequenced in a study of blood T cell repertoires in COVID-19. Assay used: immunoSEQ multiplex PCR; TCRdb lists only in-frame clones, some missing. Altogether about 120,000 clones are present, around 89% being singletons, with the ten largest covering about a fifth. Sequencing input: peripheral blood. The receptors shown here come from a human donor with acute or convalescent COVID-19. The donor label of this sample is uncertain.

The gene calls are TRBV28 and TRBJ2-7; D unresolved. The CDR3 has 12 amino acids. Germline assignment: CDR1 MDHEN and CDR2 SYDVKM. The V and J ends lost 3 bases and 3 bases respectively, with 6 bases between them. The CDR3 sequence is CASSLANYEQYF. The CDR3 nucleotides are TGTGCCAGCAGTTTGGCCAACTACGAGCAGTACTTC.

The chain links TRBV28 to TRBJ1-4; D is possibly TRBD1 (6 bases). This CDR3 region has 15 residues. V lost 4 bases to trimming and J lost 8 bases, with 17 bases between them. In germline, CDR1 is MDHEN, CDR2 SYDVKM. CDR3 loop: CASSSTGILREKLFF. The CDR3 DNA follows: TGTGCCAGCAGTTCAACAGGGATTCTTAGGGAAAAACTGTTTTTT. Drawing the rest from reference TRBV28 and TRBJ1-4, the complete variable domain is DVKVTQSSRYLVKRTGEKVFLECVQDMDHENMFWYRQDPGLGLRLIYFSYDVKMKEKGDIPEGYSVSREKKERFSLILESASTNQTSMYLCASSSTGILREKLFFGSGTQLSVL.

In DNA, the CDR3 is TGTGCCAGCCTGGGCCAAAAAGTGAGAGGGGGCCTCCCTCACACAGATACGCAGTATTTT. This sequence encodes CASLGQKVRGGLPHTDTQYF. The chain carries TRBV27 and TRBJ2-3; 7 bases match TRBD1. V was clipped by 8 bases and J by 2 bases; unmatched bases: 25. The CDR3 has 20 residues. From germline, CDR1 is MNHEY and CDR2 SMNVEV (reference sequence).

The V and J genes are TRBV11-1 and TRBJ2-1, with TRBD2 identical over 10 bases. After removal of 4 bases from V and 5 bases from J, the junction contained 5 bases not matched to a gene. CDR3 length equals 15 residues. Germline loops: CDR1 SGHAT, CDR2 FQDESV (reference sequence). CDR3 DNA sequence: TGTGCCAGCAGCTCCGGACTAGCGGCAGACAATGAGCAGTTCTTC. Encoded protein: CASSSGLAADNEQFF.

This clone was seen once. The chain employs TRBV15 and TRBJ2-7; TRBD2 might be the D (5 bases). The CDR3 runs 14 residues. V was shortened by 3 bases and J by 0 bases, with 9 bases between the two germline ends. From germline, CDR1 is LNHNV and CDR2 YYDKDF (reference sequence). This CDR3 is CATSSNSDSYEQYF. The CDR3 nucleotides read TGTGCCACCAGCAGTAATAGCGACTCCTACGAGCAGTACTTC.

This clone was found once. The chain links TRBV30 to TRBJ1-1; no clear D gene. V shed 3 bases and J shed 7 bases, with 15 bases lying between them. The CDR3 extends over 13 amino acids. Germline V gene lookup returns CDR1 GTSNPN and CDR2 SVGIG (reference sequence). CDR3 residues: CAWRTVGSGEAFF. The DNA of the CDR3 is TGTGCCTGGAGGACGGTGGGGAGTGGTGAAGCTTTCTTT.

The V call is TRBV29-1, the J call TRBJ2-5; 11 nucleotides match TRBD2. Looked up from germline, CDR1 is SQVTM and CDR2 is ANQGSEA. The CDR3 loop spans 15 amino acids. The V gene end was trimmed by 8 bases and the J gene end by 5 bases; junction bases not matched to a gene: 13. This CDR3 is CSYQTSGIVGETQYF. The CDR3 DNA sequence: TGCAGCTATCAGACTAGCGGGATTGTGGGGGAGACCCAGTACTTC. Full variable domain (outside the CDR3, taken from reference TRBV29-1 and TRBJ2-5): SAVISQKPSRDICQRGTSLTIQCQVDSQVTMMFWYRQQPGQSLTLIATANQGSEATYESGFVIDKFPISRPNLTFSTLTVSNMSPEDSSIYLCSYQTSGIVGETQYFGPGTRLLVL.

CDR3: CAISASGQGFLFF. The DNA of the CDR3 is TGTGCCATCAGTGCATCGGGACAGGGTTTTCTGTTTTTT. This chain connects TRBV10-3 to TRBJ1-4; TRBD1 matches at 9 bases. The germline V gene has CDR1 ENHRY and CDR2 SYGVKD. This CDR3 has 13 residues. With V trimmed by 4 bases and J by 14 bases, 8 bases remained unmatched.

The chain carries TRBV7-3 and TRBJ1-5; D might be TRBD1 (5 bases). Trimming pared 5 bases from V and 6 bases from J, leaving 17 bases between. The CDR3 is made up of 15 amino acids. Germline V gene data show CDR1 as SGHTA and CDR2 as FQGTGA. CDR3 sequence (DNA): TGTGCCAGCAGCCCCAAGGGCTCAGGGCGTCAGCCCCAGCATTTT. Protein sequence: CASSPKGSGRQPQHF.

The CDR3, as DNA: TGCGCCAGCAGCCAAGATCCTAGGAGCACTGAAGCTTTCTTT. This sequence encodes CASSQDPRSTEAFF. The genes are TRBV4-3 and TRBJ1-1; D is unclear. V was trimmed by 0 bases and J by 4 bases, leaving 9 bases between them. The CDR3 is 14 residues long. Germline assignment: CDR1 LGHNA and CDR2 YSLEER.

The chain employs TRBV18 and TRBJ2-1; D might be TRBD2 (6 bases). V lost 10 bases and J lost 7, with 17 bases in between. The CDR3 runs 13 residues. Germline assignment: CDR1 KGHSH and CDR2 LQKENI. The CDR3 loop reads CATQEGSINEQFF. CDR3 coding DNA: TGTGCCACCCAGGAGGGGTCGATAAATGAGCAGTTCTTC. Variable domain in full (rest from reference TRBV18 and TRBJ2-1): NAGVMQNPRHLVRRRGQEARLRCSPMKGHSHVYWYRQLPEEGLKFMVYLQKENIIDESGMPKERFSAEFPKEGPSILRIQQVVRGDSAAYFCATQEGSINEQFFGPGTRLTVL.

J is TRBJ2-7 and V is TRBV19; 7 bases agree with TRBD2. Germline trimming cut 3 bases from V and 1 base from J; bases unmatched to any gene: 6. CDR1 and CDR2 from the germline V gene are LNHDA and SQIVND (reference sequence). The CDR3 contains 15 residues. The CDR3 is CASSIERGKSYEQYF. For the CDR3, the DNA is TGTGCCAGTAGTATTGAGCGGGGAAAGTCCTACGAGCAGTACTTC.

The V call is TRBV30, the J call TRBJ2-1, with a weak D call TRBD2 (5 bases). CDR3 length: 15 amino acids. Trimming pared 0 bases from V and 3 bases from J, leaving 12 bases between. From germline, CDR1 is GTSNPN and CDR2 SVGIG (reference sequence). The CDR3 is CAWSVLRASYNEQFF. In DNA, the CDR3 is TGTGCCTGGAGTGTATTGAGGGCTAGCTACAATGAGCAGTTCTTC. Full variable domain (remainder filled in from reference TRBV30 and TRBJ2-1): SQTIHQWPATLVQPVGSPLSLECTVEGTSNPNLYWYRQAAGRGLQLLFYSVGIGQISSEVPQNLSASRPQDRQFILSSKKLLLSDSGFYLCAWSVLRASYNEQFFGPGTRLTVL.

This clone turned up a few times. CDR3 residues: CATSDGLAGTQETQYF. Here the CDR3 DNA reads TGTGCCACCAGTGATGGACTAGCGGGGACCCAAGAGACCCAGTACTTC. The chain carries TRBV24-1 and TRBJ2-5; 12 bases align to TRBD2. The CDR3 has 16 residues. The germline V gene has CDR1 KGHDR and CDR2 SFDVKD. With V trimmed by 3 bases and J by 1 base, 2 bases remained unmatched.

The chain employs TRBV18 and TRBJ1-4, with TRBD1 as a possible D gene (6 bases). This CDR3 has 16 amino acids. Germline V gene sequence: CDR1 KGHSH, CDR2 LQKENI. With 3 bases removed from V and 0 bases from J, the gap between germline ends came to 11 bases. This chain's CDR3 is CASSPTGQTTNEKLFF. Here the CDR3 DNA reads TGTGCCAGCTCACCTACCGGACAGACAACTAATGAAAAACTGTTTTTT.

The sample holds a few counts of this clone. V is TRBV7-2 and J is TRBJ1-1; D is undetermined. CDR1 and CDR2 (germline): SGHTA, FQGNSA. CDR3 size: 14 residues. Trimming left V 5 bases short and J 4 bases short, with 14 bases between. CDR3 in amino acids: CASSTLLRSTEAFF. The CDR3 region has the DNA TGTGCCAGCAGCACTTTATTGCGTAGCACTGAAGCTTTCTTT.

This sequence joins TRBV5-5 and TRBJ2-3; maybe TRBD2 (6 bases). Trimming pared 1 base from V and 8 bases from J, leaving 8 bases between. The CDR3 contains 12 residues. Per the germline V gene, CDR1 is SGHKS and CDR2 is YYEKEE (reference sequence). CDR3 nucleotides: TGTGCCAGCAGCTTGCTCGGGGGTACGCAGTATTTT. Translated: CASSLLGGTQYF.

This clone came up a few times. The chain combines TRBV2 with TRBJ1-1, with TRBD1 matching over 8 bases. This CDR3 region has 14 residues. The germline CDR1 and CDR2 sequences are SNHLY and FYNNEI. J was trimmed by 6 bases and V by 6 bases; bases with no gene match: 9. CDR3 in amino acids: CASSARTGKAEAFF. The CDR3 nucleotides are TGTGCCAGCAGCGCCCGGACAGGGAAGGCTGAAGCTTTCTTT. Looking up the rest from reference TRBV2 and TRBJ1-1 gives the full variable domain: EPEVTQTPSHQVTQMGQEVILRCVPISNHLYFYWYRQILGQKVEFLVSFYNNEISEKSEIFDDQFSVERPDGSNFTLKIRSTKLEDSAMYFCASSARTGKAEAFFGQGTRLTVV.

As for this clone: In this CDR3 the conserved last residue, phenylalanine or tryptophan, is missing, so a read error is likely. The DNA is omitted, as the CDR3 cannot be located on it reliably, and the CDR3 follows TCRdb's listing. The V call is TRBV3-1 (or the pseudogene TRBV3-2), the J call TRBJ1-2; the table calls TRBD1, which could not be checked here. Germline CDR1 LGHDT, CDR2 YNNKEL (reference sequence). The CDR3 comprises 13 residues, both ends counted. The CDR3 sequence: CASSQEGTGGTSL.

The rearrangement uses TRBV10-3 and TRBJ2-7; 8 positions match TRBD2. CDR1 and CDR2 from the germline V gene are ENHRY and SYGVKD. The CDR3 covers 15 residues. V shed 6 bases and J 3 bases; nucleotides not matched to a gene: 10. The CDR3, as DNA: TGTGCCATCAGCACGAGCTGGCGGGAGGACTACGAGCAGTACTTC. This translates into CAISTSWREDYEQYF.

This chain uses TRBV11-1 with TRBJ2-7; 11 bases are shared with TRBD2. This CDR3 has 15 residues. V shed 4 bases, J shed 4 bases, and the junction held 6 bases outside the gene matches. Germline values: CDR1 SGHAT, CDR2 FQDESV (reference sequence). CDR3 loop: CASSYSGGARYEQYF. CDR3 nucleotides: TGTGCCAGCAGCTATAGCGGGGGGGCCCGATACGAGCAGTACTTC.

This clone was seen once. The chain carries TRBV9 and TRBJ1-6; 9 nucleotides align to TRBD1. V trimming: 5 bases; J trimming: 7 bases; junction bases outside the gene matches: 4. The CDR3 runs to 14 residues. Germline V gene lookup returns CDR1 SGDLS and CDR2 YYNGEE. The CDR3 spells CASRGDRENSPLHF. In DNA form, the CDR3 reads TGTGCCAGCAGAGGGGACAGGGAGAATTCACCCCTCCACTTT.

J is TRBJ2-2 and V is TRBV10-3; D perhaps matches TRBD1 (5 bases). Trimming pared 11 bases from V and 0 bases from J, leaving 10 bases between. Germline assignment: CDR1 ENHRY and CDR2 SYGVKD. The CDR3 runs to 13 residues. Written as DNA, the CDR3 is TGTGCCTTAGGACAAACGAACACCGGGGAGCTGTTTTTT. Its translation is CALGQTNTGELFF.

The V and J genes are TRBV5-6 and TRBJ2-3; perhaps TRBD2 as D (5 bases). V was clipped by 6 bases and J by 2 bases, with 10 bases between them. CDR3 length: 13 residues. The germline V gene encodes CDR1 SGHDT and CDR2 YYEEEE. The CDR3 protein is CASTRGFTDTQYF. Written as DNA, the CDR3 is TGTGCCAGCACCCGAGGGTTCACAGATACGCAGTATTTT.

The chain uses TRBV6-6 and TRBJ1-6; 8 bases match TRBD1. CDR3 length: 13 residues. Per germline, CDR1 MNHNY and CDR2 SVGAGI (reference sequence). Trimming took 4 bases from V and 9 from J; bases not matched to a gene: 2. In DNA, the CDR3 is TGTGCCAGCAGTTTAACAGGGGGTTCACCCCTCCACTTT. Its translation is CASSLTGGSPLHF.

The rearrangement uses TRBV27 and TRBJ1-5, with TRBD1 matching over 8 bases. Losses at the gene ends were 5 bases for V and 5 bases for J; bases not matched to a gene: 8. The CDR3 is 15 residues long. The germline CDR1 and CDR2 sequences are MNHEY and SMNVEV (reference sequence). Here the CDR3 DNA reads TGTGCCAGCAGTCCACGGACAGGGAGGGATCAGCCCCAGCATTTT. This gives the protein CASSPRTGRDQPQHF.

The chain links TRBV4-3 to TRBJ1-5, with TRBD1 matching 9 bases. CDR3 length: 15 residues. CDR1 and CDR2 (germline): LGHNA, YSLEER. The ends lost 1 base at V and 6 bases at J; junction bases unmatched: 4. CDR3 DNA sequence: TGCGCCAGCAGCCAAGGGGCGACAGGGGGTCAGCCCCAGCATTTT. It translates to CASSQGATGGQPQHF.

The chain combines TRBV21-1 with TRBJ1-4; the table names TRBD1, a call not compared with the DNA. TRBV21-1 is an annotated pseudogene. This CDR3 contains 18 residues. CDR3 sequence reads: CASSKNLESQGPNEKLFF. CDR3 DNA sequence: TGTGCCAGCAGCAAAAATCTAGAATCACAGGGGCCTAATGAAAAACTGTTTTTT.

This chain connects TRBV12-3 or TRBV12-4 to TRBJ1-1, with a possible D match to TRBD1 (6 bases). With 7 bases removed from V and 9 bases from J, the gap between germline ends came to 18 bases. The CDR3 is 13 amino acids. CDR3: CASTSDRRRKAFF. The DNA of the CDR3 is TGTGCCAGCACCTCCGACAGGCGGAGGAAAGCTTTCTTT.

This clone came up a few times. This chain links TRBV28 with TRBJ2-7; 8 bases align to TRBD1. There are 14 residues in the CDR3. From germline, CDR1 is MDHEN and CDR2 SYDVKM. Trimming cost V 4 bases and J 3 bases; bases outside gene matches: 5. CDR3 sequence (DNA): TGTGCCAGCAGTTCAGGACAGGGAATCTACGAGCAGTACTTC. Its translation: CASSSGQGIYEQYF. The whole variable domain, remainder taken from reference TRBV28 and TRBJ2-7, is DVKVTQSSRYLVKRTGEKVFLECVQDMDHENMFWYRQDPGLGLRLIYFSYDVKMKEKGDIPEGYSVSREKKERFSLILESASTNQTSMYLCASSSGQGIYEQYFGPGTRLTVT.

The J gene is TRBJ1-2, the V gene TRBV4-1; 7 bases are shared with TRBD1. Germline lookup yields CDR1 MGHRA and CDR2 YSYEKL. There are 15 residues in the CDR3. V was pared by 0 bases and J by 7 bases, with 8 bases of the junction left unmatched. The CDR3: CASSQETRGLGGYTF. The DNA of the CDR3 is TGCGCCAGCAGCCAAGAAACGAGGGGGCTCGGTGGCTACACCTTC.